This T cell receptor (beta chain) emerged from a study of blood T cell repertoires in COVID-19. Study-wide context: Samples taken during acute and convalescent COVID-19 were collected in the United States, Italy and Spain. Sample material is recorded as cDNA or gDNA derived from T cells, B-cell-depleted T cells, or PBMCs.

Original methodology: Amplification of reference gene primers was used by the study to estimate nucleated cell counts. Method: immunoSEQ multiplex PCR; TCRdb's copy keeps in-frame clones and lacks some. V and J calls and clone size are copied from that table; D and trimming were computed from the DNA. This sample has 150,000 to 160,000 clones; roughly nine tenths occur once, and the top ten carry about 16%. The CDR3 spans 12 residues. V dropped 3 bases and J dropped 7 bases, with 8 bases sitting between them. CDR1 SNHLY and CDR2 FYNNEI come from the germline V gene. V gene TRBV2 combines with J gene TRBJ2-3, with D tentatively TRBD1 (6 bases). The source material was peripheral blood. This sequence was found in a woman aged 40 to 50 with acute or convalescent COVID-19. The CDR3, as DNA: TGTGCCAGCAGTGAGGGGGCCCATACGCAGTATTTT. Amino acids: CASSEGAHTQYF.